The 8 T cell receptor beta chains given below trace back to one sample, sequenced in a study of beta chain features in type 1 diabetes (dated by TCRdb to about 2018). Which antigens these TCRs recognize remains unknown. Broader findings and caveats from the paper: In all four CD4+ subsets, TCRB CDR3 length was moderately but significantly shorter in type 1 diabetes patients.

The library was made by the immunoSEQ multiplex PCR assay. The entire amount of isolated RNA was reverse transcribed using the High Capacity cDNA Reverse Transcription Kit, so the sequenced TCRB transcripts were expressed ones. The immuneACCESS repertoire file appears here via TCRdb, limited to in-frame rearrangements. These files lack a portion of the clones; in checked studies, under half of the deficit traces to unresolved V genes, and the cause of the others is not known. The sample profile shows just under 150,000 clones; roughly an eighth of them were found once. The ten largest clones capture roughly 1.4% of the sample. Sequenced sample: central memory CD4+ T cells from blood. The receptors originated from a man between 18 and 35 years old with type 1 diabetes.

In its sample, this clone was seen a few times. In DNA, the CDR3 is TGTGCCAGCAGCTTTTTTACAGATACGCAGTATTTT. Translating it yields CASSFFTDTQYF. The chain carries TRBV7-2 and TRBJ2-3, with D unclear. The CDR3 covers 12 residues. Per the germline V gene, CDR1 is SGHTA and CDR2 is FQGNSA. V shed 3 bases and J shed 3 bases, with 4 bases lying between them.

Sample share makes this clone medium-sized. J is TRBJ2-1 and V is TRBV5-4; D could derive from TRBD1 or TRBD2 (5 bases each). The CDR3 loop spans 15 amino acids. Trimming pared 4 bases from V and 8 bases from J, leaving 19 bases between. CDR1 and CDR2 (germline): SGHNT, YYREEE (reference sequence). CDR3 sequence reads: CASSPGPGLIYEQFF. The CDR3 region has the DNA TGTGCCAGCAGCCCGGGACCGGGGTTGATCTATGAGCAGTTCTTC.

This clone was counted only a few times. The CDR3 loop reads CASSLAAGYQETQYF. CDR3 coding DNA: TGTGCCAGCAGCTTAGCGGCCGGGTACCAAGAGACCCAGTACTTC. The chain has TRBV7-2 and TRBJ2-5; D gene unclear. V lost 0 bases and J lost 0, with 8 bases in between. Germline V CDR1 and CDR2: SGHTA, FQGNSA. This CDR3 has 15 amino acids.

This clone came up a few times. The V gene is TRBV14, the J gene TRBJ1-6; 7 bases fit TRBD1. In germline, CDR1 is SGHDN, CDR2 FVKESK. J was trimmed by 6 bases and V by 4 bases; bases with no gene match: 6. The length of the CDR3 is 15 residues. The CDR3 here is CASSPSGTANSPLHF. The CDR3, as DNA: TGTGCCAGCAGCCCCTCAGGGACAGCTAATTCACCCCTCCACTTT.

On this clone: Other nucleotide sequences in the sample specify the same CDR3. J is TRBJ1-1 and V is TRBV6-5, with TRBD1 as a possible D gene (5 bases). V lost 2 bases and J lost 4, with 8 bases in between. Germline CDR1 and CDR2: MNHEY and SVGAGI. This CDR3 is built from 13 residues. The DNA for the CDR3 is TGTGCCAGCAGTTACCCCGGGGGCACTGAAGCTTTCTTT. The encoded protein is CASSYPGGTEAFF.

This chain connects TRBV6-6 to TRBJ1-4, with D tentatively TRBD1 (6 bases). This CDR3 has 14 residues. Trimming left V 7 bases short and J 7 bases short, with 16 bases between. The germline CDR1 and CDR2 sequences are MNHNY and SVGAGI (reference sequence). Here the CDR3 DNA reads TGTGCCAGCACCTTGTACAGGGATGGTGAAAAACTGTTTTTT. As protein: CASTLYRDGEKLFF.

This clone came up a few times. This chain links TRBV5-1 with TRBJ2-3, with 8 bases aligning to TRBD1. J gave up 2 bases and V 2 bases, and 4 bases lay outside the gene matches. Germline CDR1 is SGHRS and CDR2 is YFSETQ. There are 15 residues in the CDR3. The CDR3 sequence is CASSFDRGLTDTQYF. As DNA, the CDR3 is TGCGCCAGCAGCTTCGACAGGGGCCTCACAGATACGCAGTATTTT.

This clone was detected ten times or more. The rearrangement links TRBV28 to TRBJ2-1; 9 positions agree with TRBD1. This CDR3 spans 13 amino acids. The V and J ends lost 6 bases and 7 bases, in that order; junction bases with no gene match: 4. The germline gives CDR1 MDHEN, CDR2 SYDVKM. CDR3 sequence reads: CASSTGGQNEQFF. CDR3 nucleotides: TGTGCCAGCAGCACAGGGGGCCAGAATGAGCAGTTCTTC.